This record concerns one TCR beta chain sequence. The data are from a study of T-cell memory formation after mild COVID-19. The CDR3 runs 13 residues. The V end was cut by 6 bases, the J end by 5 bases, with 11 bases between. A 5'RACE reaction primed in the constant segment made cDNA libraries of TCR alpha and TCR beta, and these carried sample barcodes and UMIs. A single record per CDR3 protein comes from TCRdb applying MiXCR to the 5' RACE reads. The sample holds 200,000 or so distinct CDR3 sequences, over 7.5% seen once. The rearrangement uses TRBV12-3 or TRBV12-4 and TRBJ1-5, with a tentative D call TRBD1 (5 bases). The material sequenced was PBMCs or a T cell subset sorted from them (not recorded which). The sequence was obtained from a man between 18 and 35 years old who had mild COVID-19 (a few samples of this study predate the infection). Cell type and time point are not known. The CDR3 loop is CASRWGGDQPQHF. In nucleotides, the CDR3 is TGTGCCAGCAGGTGGGGCGGGGATCAGCCCCAGCATTTT.